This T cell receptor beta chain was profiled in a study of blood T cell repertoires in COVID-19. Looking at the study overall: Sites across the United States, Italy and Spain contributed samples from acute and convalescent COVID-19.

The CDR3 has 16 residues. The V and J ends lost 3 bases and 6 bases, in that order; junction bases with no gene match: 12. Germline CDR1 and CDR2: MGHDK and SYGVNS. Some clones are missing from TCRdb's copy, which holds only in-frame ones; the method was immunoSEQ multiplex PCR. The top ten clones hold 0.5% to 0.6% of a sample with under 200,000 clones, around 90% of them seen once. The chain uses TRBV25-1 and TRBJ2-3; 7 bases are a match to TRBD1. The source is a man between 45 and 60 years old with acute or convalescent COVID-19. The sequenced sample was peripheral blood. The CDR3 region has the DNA TGTGCCAGCAGTGACAGCCGGGACAGTCTATTGGATACGCAGTATTTT. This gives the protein CASSDSRDSLLDTQYF. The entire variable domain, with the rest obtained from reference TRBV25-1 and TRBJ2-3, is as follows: EADIYQTPRYLVIGTGKKITLECSQTMGHDKMYWYQQDPGMELHLIHYSYGVNSTEKGDLSSESTVSRIRTEHFPLTLESARPSHTSQYLCASSDSRDSLLDTQYFGPGTRLTVL.